This TCR beta chain came from a study of patients and donors after allogeneic stem cell transplantation. This clonotype was counted only a few times. TCRdb re-derived calls from the RT-PCR reads in MiXCR, one entry per CDR3 protein. Among roughly 880,000 distinct CDR3 sequences listed, over 15% were seen once. Material for sequencing was blood, either unsorted or a sorted T cell fraction (not recorded which). This sequence originates from a human donor who was either an allogeneic HSCT recipient or a stem cell or donor lymphocyte infusion donor (not recorded which). It is not recorded whose cells these are; they may come from a transplant donor.

The CDR3 loop reads CASSPRGPGNQPQHF. The DNA of the CDR3 is TGTGCCAGCAGCCCCAGGGGGCCGGGCAATCAGCCCCAGCATTTT. The V call is TRBV12-3 or TRBV12-4, the J call TRBJ1-5; 8 bases agree with TRBD1. The CDR3 has 15 amino acids. V was pared by 6 bases and J by 2 bases, with 6 bases of the junction left unmatched.